This T cell receptor (beta chain) was found in a study of T cells in Graves' hyperthyroidism and ophthalmopathy. Trimming removed 9 bases at V and 3 bases at J, with 21 bases between. Germline CDR1 WSHSY, CDR2 SAAADI. CDR3 size: 16 residues. TCR beta CDR3 region amplification was performed from RNA transcripts. HTBI primers drove first-round RT-PCR of the TCR CDR3. TCRdb reanalysed the multiplex PCR reads using MiXCR and keeps one entry per CDR3 protein. The profile shows tens of thousands of distinct CDR3 sequences, 40% to 60% of them singletons. Based on clinical symptoms, serum thyroxine and TRAb, thyroid ultrasound and orbital computed tomography, diagnoses were reached.

The chain joins TRBV10-2 to TRBJ1-5, with D unresolved. The sample comprised blood. The TCR sequence derives from a man aged 35-49 years with Graves' ophthalmopathy. The CDR3 region has the DNA TGCGCCAGACCCCCGTGCGGCCCTGGTTCCAATCAGCCCCAGCATTTT. It translates to CARPPCGPGSNQPQHF.